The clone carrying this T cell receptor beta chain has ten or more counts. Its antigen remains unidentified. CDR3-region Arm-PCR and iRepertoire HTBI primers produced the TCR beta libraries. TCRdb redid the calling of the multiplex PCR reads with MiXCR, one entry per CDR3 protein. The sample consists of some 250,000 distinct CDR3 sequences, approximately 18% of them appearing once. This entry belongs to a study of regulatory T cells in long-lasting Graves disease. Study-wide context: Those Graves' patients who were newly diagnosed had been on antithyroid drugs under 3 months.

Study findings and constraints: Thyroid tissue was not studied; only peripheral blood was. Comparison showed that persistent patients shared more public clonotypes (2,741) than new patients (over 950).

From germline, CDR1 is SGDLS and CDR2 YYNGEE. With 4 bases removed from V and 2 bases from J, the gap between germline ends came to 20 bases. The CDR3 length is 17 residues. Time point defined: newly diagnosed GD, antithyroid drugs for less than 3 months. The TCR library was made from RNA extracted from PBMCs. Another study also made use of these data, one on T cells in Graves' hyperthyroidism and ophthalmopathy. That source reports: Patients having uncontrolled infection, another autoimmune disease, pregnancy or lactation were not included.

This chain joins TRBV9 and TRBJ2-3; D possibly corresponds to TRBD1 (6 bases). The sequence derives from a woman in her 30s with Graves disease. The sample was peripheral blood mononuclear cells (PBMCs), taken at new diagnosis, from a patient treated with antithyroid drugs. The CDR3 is CASSSRQDLRYTDTQYF. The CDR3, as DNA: TGTGCCAGCAGCTCACGACAGGACCTTAGGTACACAGATACGCAGTATTTT.